This section outlines one T cell receptor beta chain sequence together with its context. These data are taken from a study of PD-1 blockade in mismatch repair-deficient tumors. Sequencing was performed with immunoSEQ multiplex PCR; in TCRdb, only in-frame clones are kept and a portion is missing. This sample has just under 65,000 clones, with around 88% found just once. Three pembrolizumab responders had their TCRs sequenced. Trimming removed 2 bases at V and 2 bases at J, with 8 bases between. The germline CDR1 and CDR2 sequences are SGHDT and YYEEEE. The CDR3 is made up of 15 amino acids. The V gene is TRBV5-6, the J gene TRBJ2-6; D remains unclear. This TCR was sampled from an adult with mismatch repair-deficient cancer. Source: peripheral blood, taken 52 weeks after starting pembrolizumab. CDR3 protein: CASSFGGAGANVLTF. In DNA, the CDR3 is TGTGCCAGCAGCTTTGGTGGGGCTGGGGCCAACGTCCTGACTTTC.